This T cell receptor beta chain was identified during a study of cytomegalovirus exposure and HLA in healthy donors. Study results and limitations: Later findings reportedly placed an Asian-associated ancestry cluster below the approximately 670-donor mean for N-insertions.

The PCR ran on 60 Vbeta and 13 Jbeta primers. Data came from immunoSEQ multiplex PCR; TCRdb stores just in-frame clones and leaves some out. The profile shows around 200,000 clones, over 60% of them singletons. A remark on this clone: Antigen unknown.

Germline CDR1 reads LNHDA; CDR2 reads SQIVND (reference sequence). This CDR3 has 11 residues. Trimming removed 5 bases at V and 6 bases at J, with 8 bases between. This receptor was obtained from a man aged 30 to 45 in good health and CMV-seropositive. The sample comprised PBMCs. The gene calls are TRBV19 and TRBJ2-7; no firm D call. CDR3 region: CASSLNGEQYF. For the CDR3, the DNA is TGTGCCAGTAGTCTAAATGGCGAGCAGTACTTC.